Below, 30 T cell receptor beta chains from the same sample are listed, as sequenced in a study of cytomegalovirus exposure and HLA in healthy donors. PCR primers comprised 60 Vbeta and 13 Jbeta primers. Assay: immunoSEQ multiplex PCR; the TCRdb copy retains only in-frame clones and omits some. The sample has approximately 100,000 clones, approximately 66% seen once. Sequencing input: PBMCs. The receptors come from a woman between 50 and 59 years old in good health and CMV-seronegative.

This rearrangement joins TRBV18 to TRBJ2-1, with 10 bases that match TRBD2. The CDR3 consists of 17 residues. Losses at the gene ends were 3 bases for V and 0 bases for J; bases not matched to a gene: 5. CDR1 and CDR2 from the germline V gene are KGHSH and LQKENI. CDR3 DNA sequence: TGTGCCAGCTCACCCGCGGCTAGCGGGAGCTCCTACAATGAGCAGTTCTTC. Translated: CASSPAASGSSYNEQFF.

V usage is TRBV7-2 and J usage is TRBJ2-7; 10 bases fit TRBD1. Looked up from germline, CDR1 is SGHTA and CDR2 is FQGNSA. There are 14 residues in the CDR3. V shed 4 bases and J 4 bases; nucleotides not matched to a gene: 4. CDR3 DNA: TGTGCCAGCAGCTCCGGGACAGGGGATTACGAGCAGTACTTC. This gives the protein CASSSGTGDYEQYF.

The rearrangement links TRBV10-3 to TRBJ2-1; TRBD1 aligns across 9 bases. Germline CDR1 reads ENHRY; CDR2 reads SYGVKD. With 4 bases clipped from V and 6 bases from J, the junction kept 7 bases outside the gene matches. This CDR3 is 15 amino acids long. CDR3 region: CAISVGQGSGNEQFF. CDR3 bases: TGTGCCATCAGTGTTGGACAGGGGTCAGGCAATGAGCAGTTCTTC.

This clone was counted between two and nine times. The V gene is TRBV7-2, the J gene TRBJ1-5, with D possibly matching TRBD1 (5 bases). Trimming removed 1 base from V and 8 bases from J, with 9 bases in between. This CDR3 is built from 13 residues. Per germline, CDR1 SGHTA and CDR2 FQGNSA. For the CDR3, the DNA is TGTGCCAGCAGCTTAGGGGGCCTGGAGCCCCAGCATTTT. Translated, it gives CASSLGGLEPQHF.

The rearrangement joins TRBV14 to TRBJ2-3; D is unresolved. The length of the CDR3 is 12 residues. V was clipped by 5 bases and J by 3 bases, with 6 bases between them. Germline CDR1 is SGHDN and CDR2 is FVKESK. CDR3 coding DNA: TGTGCCAGCAGCAGAGGAACAGATACGCAGTATTTT. It specifies CASSRGTDTQYF.

CDR3 region: CASSQDTGGTWYGYTF. CDR3 nucleotides: TGCGCCAGCAGCCAAGATACAGGGGGCACTTGGTATGGCTACACCTTC. The chain combines TRBV4-3 with TRBJ1-2; 9 nucleotides agree with TRBD1. The trim removed 0 bases at V and 5 bases at J, leaving 7 bases unmatched. Germline CDR1 reads LGHNA; CDR2 reads YSLEER. This CDR3 is built from 16 residues.

The J gene is TRBJ1-2, the V gene TRBV29-1; weak D call: TRBD1 (6 bases). The ends were cut back, 4 bases at V and 5 bases at J, with 11 bases in the middle. Germline CDR1 SQVTM, CDR2 ANQGSEA. The CDR3 extends over 12 amino acids. CDR3 sequence: CSVVQGRYGYTF. In DNA form, the CDR3 reads TGCAGCGTTGTACAGGGTCGATATGGCTACACCTTC.

The chain couples TRBV28 to TRBJ1-4; 8 bases match TRBD1. This CDR3 comprises 15 residues. CDR1 and CDR2 (germline): MDHEN, SYDVKM. V gave up 5 bases and J gave up 7 bases; unmatched junction bases: 9. The CDR3 DNA reads TGTGCCAGCAGTCTCCGGACAGGGTTAAGTGAAAAACTGTTTTTT. This codes for CASSLRTGLSEKLFF.

This chain connects TRBV7-8 to TRBJ1-5, with D possibly TRBD1 on 6 matching bases. Trimming shortened V by 4 bases and J by 3 bases, and 13 bases separated the two germline ends. CDR1 and CDR2 (germline): SGHVS, FQNEAQ. This CDR3 is built from 15 residues. Written as DNA, the CDR3 is TGTGCCAGCAGCTCCCAGGGGACAAACAATCAGCCCCAGCATTTT. Protein product: CASSSQGTNNQPQHF. Full variable domain (missing parts from reference TRBV7-8 and TRBJ1-5): GAGVSQSPRYKVAKRGQDVALRCDPISGHVSLFWYQQALGQGPEFLTYFQNEAQLDKSGLPSDRFFAERPEGSVSTLKIQRTQQEDSAVYLCASSSQGTNNQPQHFGDGTRLSIL.

V usage is TRBV2 and J usage is TRBJ2-7; 13 nucleotides match TRBD2. The CDR3 sequence is 16 residues long. Germline V gene data show CDR1 as SNHLY and CDR2 as FYNNEI. V was pared by 10 bases and J by 6 bases, with 15 bases of the junction left unmatched. For the CDR3, the DNA is TGTGCCACTAGGACTAGCGGGAGTTCTCAGCCCCTCGAGCAGTACTTC. As protein: CATRTSGSSQPLEQYF.

The chain uses TRBV11-3 and TRBJ1-5; D ambiguous. V lost 4 bases to trimming and J lost 0 bases, with 10 bases between them. Germline V gene lookup returns CDR1 SGHNT and CDR2 YENEEA. The CDR3 is 15 residues long. The CDR3 here is CASSSTTDSNQPQHF. CDR3 bases: TGTGCCAGCAGCTCGACGACTGATAGCAATCAGCCCCAGCATTTT.

This clone was counted a few times. V and J are TRBV5-6 and TRBJ1-4, with D maybe TRBD1 (5 bases). From germline, CDR1 is SGHDT and CDR2 YYEEEE. Trimming pared 4 bases from V and 6 bases from J, leaving 10 bases between. CDR3 size: 13 residues. This CDR3 is CASSLRGYEKLFF. The CDR3 nucleotides are TGTGCCAGCAGCCTTCGGGGGTATGAAAAACTGTTTTTT. Complete variable domain (other parts from reference TRBV5-6 and TRBJ1-4): DAGVTQSPTHLIKTRGQQVTLRCSPKSGHDTVSWYQQALGQGPQFIFQYYEEEERQRGNFPDRFSGHQFPNYSSELNVNALLLGDSALYLCASSLRGYEKLFFGSGTQLSVL.

The rearrangement uses TRBV18 and TRBJ2-7; D ambiguous. V lost 1 base, J lost 7 bases, and 8 bases lay in between. The germline V gene encodes CDR1 KGHSH and CDR2 LQKENI. This CDR3 contains 12 residues. The CDR3 here is CASSPRLEEQYF. The CDR3 bases are TGTGCCAGCTCACCACGATTAGAAGAGCAGTACTTC.

The chain links TRBV5-4 to TRBJ2-5; 7 bases agree with TRBD1. The CDR3 has 16 residues. Germline V gives CDR1 SGHNT, CDR2 YYREEE (reference sequence). V gave up 4 bases and J gave up 7 bases; unmatched junction bases: 16. The CDR3 DNA sequence: TGTGCCAGCAGCCCTAAATGGACAGGTGGACCTCGGACCCAGTACTTC. Translated: CASSPKWTGGPRTQYF. The full variable domain, rest sourced from reference TRBV5-4 and TRBJ2-5, is ETGVTQSPTHLIKTRGQQVTLRCSSQSGHNTVSWYQQALGQGPQFIFQYYREEENGRGNFPPRFSGLQFPNYSSELNVNALELDDSALYLCASSPKWTGGPRTQYFGPGTRLLVL.

The chain recombines TRBV27 with TRBJ2-7; 7 bases line up with TRBD1. This CDR3 is built from 13 residues. Per the germline V gene, CDR1 is MNHEY and CDR2 is SMNVEV (reference sequence). Unmatched junction bases numbered 5, after V lost 6 bases and J lost 3 bases. The chain's CDR3 is CASSQGQHYEQYF. The CDR3 DNA sequence: TGTGCCAGCAGCCAGGGACAGCACTACGAGCAGTACTTC.

This clone showed up just a few times. The chain employs TRBV9 and TRBJ2-2; a possible D gene is TRBD2 (6 bases). Between the trimmed V and J ends, which lost 2 bases and 3 bases, there was a span of 14 bases. CDR1 is SGDLS, CDR2 YYNGEE, per germline. CDR3 length: 16 amino acids. The CDR3 reads CASSVVGLLHTGELFF. In DNA, the CDR3 is TGTGCCAGCAGCGTCGTCGGACTATTACACACCGGGGAGCTGTTTTTT.

V and J are TRBV5-1 and TRBJ1-1; D is unclear. The V and J ends lost 0 bases and 0 bases respectively, with 12 bases between them. The CDR3 consists of 16 residues. Germline CDR1 reads SGHRS; CDR2 reads YFSETQ. The DNA for the CDR3 is TGCGCCAGCAGCTTGGGGGCAACAGCAATGAACACTGAAGCTTTCTTT. Protein sequence: CASSLGATAMNTEAFF.

This clone has just one count. The V call is TRBV18, the J call TRBJ2-5; a weak D match, TRBD1 (5 bases). The length of the CDR3 is 13 residues. The V and J ends lost 8 bases and 2 bases respectively, with 12 bases between them. Looked up from germline, CDR1 is KGHSH and CDR2 is LQKENI. DNA for the CDR3: TGTGCCAGCCGATTTCGACAGCAAGAGACCCAGTACTTC. Its translation: CASRFRQQETQYF.

This clone has a handful of counts. This chain links TRBV18 with TRBJ1-5; 7 bases are shared with TRBD1. The ends lost 3 bases at V and 7 bases at J; junction bases unmatched: 6. Germline V gene sequence: CDR1 KGHSH, CDR2 LQKENI. The CDR3 loop spans 14 amino acids. The CDR3 bases are TGTGCCAGCTCACCTCGACAGGGTGTACAGCCCCAGCATTTT. Translating gives CASSPRQGVQPQHF.

This clone was counted between two and nine times. The chain joins TRBV5-1 to TRBJ2-1; the match to TRBD1 covers 10 bases. V lost 4 bases, J lost 5 bases, and 12 bases stayed unmatched. The CDR3 sequence is 17 residues long. Looked up from germline, CDR1 is SGHRS and CDR2 is YFSETQ. For the CDR3, the DNA is TGCGCCAGCAGCCGGTTTCCTTCGGGACAGGGGAACAATGAGCAGTTCTTC. This translates into CASSRFPSGQGNNEQFF.

This clone was detected a few times. The chain couples TRBV7-9 to TRBJ2-1; 7 nucleotides agree with TRBD2. The germline gives CDR1 SEHNR, CDR2 FQNEAQ (reference sequence). This CDR3 is built from 11 residues. V lost 10 bases and J lost 8; bases outside the gene matches: 5. The CDR3 nucleotides read TGTGCCACCCAGCGGGACGATGAGCAGTTCTTC. This translates into CATQRDDEQFF.

Points on this clone: One end of the junction is discordant with germline, which a read error may explain. V usage is TRBV10-3 and J usage is TRBJ2-3; 10 bases map to TRBD2. The CDR3 extends over 15 amino acids. CDR1 and CDR2 from the germline V gene are ENHRY and SYGVKD. DNA of the CDR3: TGCGCGGGAGCGGGAGGGATCTCGAACACAGATACGCAGTATTTT. Its translation: CAGAGGISNTDTQYF.

This chain connects TRBV28 to TRBJ1-2, with unresolved D. Germline V lookup: CDR1 MDHEN, CDR2 SYDVKM. The CDR3 has 15 amino acids. V gave up 5 bases and J gave up 4 bases, with 17 bases separating them. The DNA of the CDR3 is TGTGCCAGCAGTCTTGGTAGTCGGGTCTTCTATGGCTACACCTTC. It encodes CASSLGSRVFYGYTF.

The chain uses TRBV5-1 and TRBJ1-4; D might be TRBD1 (5 bases). The germline gives CDR1 SGHRS, CDR2 YFSETQ. The CDR3 sequence is 16 residues long. V was trimmed by 4 bases and J by 5 bases, leaving 18 bases between them. CDR3 bases: TGCGCCAGCAGCCAAGAACCTCCCGGGGGAAATGAAAAACTGTTTTTT. Amino acids: CASSQEPPGGNEKLFF.

This CDR3 is CSVARSQETQYF. The CDR3 DNA reads TGCAGCGTTGCCCGGAGCCAAGAGACCCAGTACTTC. The genes are TRBV29-1 and TRBJ2-5, with unresolved D. CDR3 length: 12 amino acids. CDR1 and CDR2 (germline): SQVTM, ANQGSEA. V gave up 4 bases and J gave up 1 base, with 7 bases separating them.

This chain joins TRBV5-1 and TRBJ2-3; D remains unclear. Germline CDR1 is SGHRS and CDR2 is YFSETQ. The CDR3 is 13 residues long. The V end lost 6 bases, the J end lost 1 base, and 9 bases lay between the germline ends. The CDR3 DNA follows: TGCGCCAGCAAAATTTCGGGCACAGATACGCAGTATTTT. This encodes CASKISGTDTQYF. Drawing the rest from reference TRBV5-1 and TRBJ2-3, the complete variable domain is KAGVTQTPRYLIKTRGQQVTLSCSPISGHRSVSWYQQTPGQGLQFLFEYFSETQRNKGNFPGRFSGRQFSNSRSEMNVSTLELGDSALYLCASKISGTDTQYFGPGTRLTVL.

J is TRBJ2-2 and V is TRBV29-1; no definite D call. The CDR3 runs to 12 residues. Trimming pared 5 bases from V and 1 base from J, leaving 5 bases between. Looked up from germline, CDR1 is SQVTM and CDR2 is ANQGSEA. CDR3 DNA: TGCAGCGTTTGCGGGAACACCGGGGAGCTGTTTTTT. Protein product: CSVCGNTGELFF.

The chain uses TRBV7-9 and TRBJ2-3; 7 nucleotides agree with TRBD2. V lost 1 base, J lost 1 base, and 5 bases stayed unmatched. The CDR3 is 16 residues long. From germline, CDR1 is SEHNR and CDR2 FQNEAQ (reference sequence). CDR3 nucleotides: TGTGCCAGCAGCTTAGGTTCTAGCGGAGGCACAGATACGCAGTATTTT. It is translated as CASSLGSSGGTDTQYF.

The chain employs TRBV2 and TRBJ1-2; D may be TRBD1 (5 bases). The CDR3 covers 13 residues. The germline V and J ends were trimmed by 7 bases and 8 bases, with 17 bases remaining between them. Germline assignment: CDR1 SNHLY and CDR2 FYNNEI. The CDR3 nucleotides read TGTGCCAGCAATCCAGGGAACGAGAGAGGCTACACCTTC. Protein sequence: CASNPGNERGYTF.

This clone was seen a handful of times. The gene calls are TRBV2 and TRBJ1-5, with D possibly TRBD1 on 5 matching bases. V lost 7 bases to trimming and J lost 7 bases, with 14 bases between them. Germline CDR1 and CDR2: SNHLY and FYNNEI. The CDR3 runs 13 residues. Here the CDR3 reads CASTGREGQPQHF. As DNA, the CDR3 is TGTGCCAGCACTGGTCGGGAGGGGCAGCCCCAGCATTTT.